Included here is one T cell receptor beta chain sequence, with context. The sample comes from a study of blood T cell repertoires in COVID-19. Study details: T cells, B-cell-depleted T cells, or PBMCs supplied cDNA or gDNA.

This CDR3 is built from 16 residues. Germline V CDR1 and CDR2: SGHDT, YYEEEE. V lost 4 bases and J lost 0; bases outside the gene matches: 6. In the source study's methods: Quantification of nucleated cells was approximated via reference gene primer amplification. The repertoire was sequenced with immunoSEQ multiplex PCR; TCRdb's copy has only in-frame clones and lacks some. V and J calls and clone size follow that table, whereas D and trimming were derived from the DNA. The table has roughly 180,000 clones, roughly 84% seen once; the top ten hold around 5%. This sequence originates from a woman aged 45-60 years with COVID-19, enrolled during active disease. The chain is built from TRBV5-6 and TRBJ2-2; 7 nucleotides align to TRBD2. What was sequenced was peripheral blood. The CDR3 reads CASSLREVSNTGELFF. The CDR3 DNA is TGTGCCAGCAGCCTACGGGAGGTCTCGAACACCGGGGAGCTGTTTTTT.